The 8 T cell receptor beta chains below were found in one sample sequenced in a study of blood T cell repertoires in COVID-19. Using immunoSEQ multiplex PCR, the repertoire was profiled, and TCRdb retains in-frame clones only, with some absent. There are roughly 70,000 clones in the sample; about 80% occur only once, and roughly 4.8% lies in the top ten. The sequencing input was peripheral blood. Receptors originate from a woman in her sixties or seventies with acute or convalescent COVID-19.

The V and J genes are TRBV12-3 or TRBV12-4 and TRBJ1-1, with unresolved D. This CDR3 is 13 amino acids long. Trimming removed 4 bases at V and 5 bases at J, with 11 bases between. The CDR3 is CASSSVSGTEAFF. As DNA, the CDR3 is TGTGCCAGCAGTTCCGTGTCGGGGACTGAAGCTTTCTTT.

The CDR3 loop is CASSRSRTGGLFF. DNA for the CDR3: TGTGCCAGCAGTCGATCCCGGACGGGGGGACTGTTTTTT. V is TRBV12-3 or TRBV12-4 and J is TRBJ2-2; TRBD2 matches at 7 bases. V dropped 5 bases and J dropped 14; count of bases not matched to a gene: 11. The CDR3 loop spans 13 amino acids.

This clone showed up just once. V usage is TRBV6-5 and J usage is TRBJ1-1; 7 bases are shared with TRBD1. The germline V gene has CDR1 MNHEY and CDR2 SVGAGI. CDR3 length equals 15 residues. V dropped 6 bases and J dropped 0; count of bases not matched to a gene: 7. The CDR3 protein is CASRRTGTVNTEAFF. The CDR3 coding sequence is TGTGCCAGCAGAAGGACAGGAACGGTGAACACTGAAGCTTTCTTT.

The V and J genes are TRBV24-1 and TRBJ1-2, with 8 positions matching TRBD1. The CDR3 runs to 14 residues. Germline lookup yields CDR1 KGHDR and CDR2 SFDVKD. After removal of 1 base from V and 6 bases from J, the junction contained 3 bases not matched to a gene. The CDR3 coding sequence is TGTGCCACCAGTGATTTTGACAGGGGCCATGGCTACACCTTC. It yields the protein CATSDFDRGHGYTF.

This clone was seen a few times. The chain carries TRBV18 and TRBJ1-6; no reliable D call. Germline loops: CDR1 KGHSH, CDR2 LQKENI. The CDR3 has 15 amino acids. V was trimmed by 3 bases and J by 8 bases, leaving 14 bases between them. The CDR3 is CASSPREVSYSPLHF. The CDR3 DNA reads as TGTGCCAGCTCACCCCGGGAAGTCTCCTATTCACCCCTCCACTTT.

This sequence joins TRBV6-1 and TRBJ1-6; TRBD1 matches at 7 bases. V lost 1 base to trimming and J lost 7 bases; unmatched junction nucleotides: 4. The CDR3 extends over 15 amino acids. CDR1 MNHNS and CDR2 SASEGT come from the germline V gene. The CDR3 loop is CASSEDGTANSPLHF. CDR3 DNA sequence: TGTGCCAGCAGTGAAGATGGGACAGCAAATTCACCCCTCCACTTT.

V usage is TRBV6-5 and J usage is TRBJ2-7; D is possibly TRBD2 (5 bases). This CDR3 has 15 residues. Between the trimmed V and J ends, which lost 4 bases and 0 bases, there was a span of 13 bases. CDR1 is MNHEY and CDR2 is SVGAGI in the germline V gene. The CDR3 DNA reads TGTGCCAGCAGTTCCCCCCACGGGGACTCCTACGAGCAGTACTTC. The encoded protein is CASSSPHGDSYEQYF.

The J gene is TRBJ1-2, the V gene TRBV7-8, with TRBD1 matching 7 bases. CDR3 size: 15 residues. With 1 base clipped from V and 2 bases from J, the junction kept 4 bases outside the gene matches. Germline V gene lookup returns CDR1 SGHVS and CDR2 FQNEAQ. Here the CDR3 DNA reads TGTGCCAGCAGCTTAGATCGACAGGGCAACTATGGCTACACCTTC. It yields the protein CASSLDRQGNYGYTF.